The clone carrying this T cell receptor (beta chain) has just a few counts. As yet, its antigen is unknown. The entirety of the isolated RNA underwent reverse transcription, so expressed TCRB transcripts were sequenced. The protocol was immunoSEQ multiplex PCR, while the TCRdb copy is restricted to in-frame clones and leaves out a portion. The data show more than 250,000 clones, with 13% to 15% seen just once and 0.017% held by the top ten. The data were taken from a study of beta chain features in type 1 diabetes. Notes on the study in general: Researchers report that Type 1 diabetes patients had moderately but significantly shorter TCRB CDR3s across all four CD4+ subsets.

This CDR3 comprises 16 residues. Germline values: CDR1 SGHRS, CDR2 YFSETQ. V dropped 4 bases and J dropped 2; count of bases not matched to a gene: 5. The clonotype comes from a man between 25 and 39 years old with type 1 diabetes. The V and J genes are TRBV5-1 and TRBJ2-3; 12 bases fit TRBD2. Sample: naive CD4+ T cells from blood. The CDR3 sequence is CASSLLAGGLTDTQYF. The DNA for the CDR3 is TGCGCCAGCAGCCTCCTAGCGGGAGGGCTCACAGATACGCAGTATTTT.